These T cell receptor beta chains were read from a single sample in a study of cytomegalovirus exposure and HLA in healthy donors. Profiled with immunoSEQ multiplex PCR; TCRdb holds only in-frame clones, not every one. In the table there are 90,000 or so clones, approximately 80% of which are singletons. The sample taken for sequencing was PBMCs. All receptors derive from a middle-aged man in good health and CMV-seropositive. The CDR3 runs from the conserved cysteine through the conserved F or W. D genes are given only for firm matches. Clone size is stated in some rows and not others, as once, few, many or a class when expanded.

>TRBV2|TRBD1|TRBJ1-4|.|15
CASSATQGAIEKLFF
TGTGCCAGCAGTGCCACACAGGGGGCGATCGAAAAACTGTTTTTT
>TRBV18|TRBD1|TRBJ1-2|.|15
CASSQTDRGKLGYTF
TGTGCCAGCTCACAGACGGACAGGGGAAAGTTAGGCTACACCTTC
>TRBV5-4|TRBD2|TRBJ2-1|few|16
CASSLGLAGDGNEQFF
TGTGCCAGCAGCTTGGGGCTAGCGGGAGATGGGAATGAGCAGTTCTTC
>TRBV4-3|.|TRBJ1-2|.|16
CASSQDAQSTSYGYTF
TGCGCCAGCAGCCAAGACGCACAGAGCACCTCCTATGGCTACACCTTC
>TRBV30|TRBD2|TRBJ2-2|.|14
CAQRAGAFTGELFF
TGTGCCCAAAGAGCGGGGGCCTTCACCGGGGAGCTGTTTTTT
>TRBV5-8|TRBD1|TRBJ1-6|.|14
CASSWTGLNSPLHF
TGTGCCAGCAGCTGGACAGGGTTAAATTCACCCCTCCACTTT
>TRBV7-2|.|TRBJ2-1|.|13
CASSLASYNEQFF
TGTGCCAGCAGCTTAGCGTCGTACAATGAGCAGTTCTTC
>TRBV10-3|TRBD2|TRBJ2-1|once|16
CAISGASGSPYNEQFF
TGTGCCATCAGTGGGGCTAGCGGGAGTCCCTACAATGAGCAGTTCTTC
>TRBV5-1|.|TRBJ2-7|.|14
CASSLGGSWPEQYF
TGCGCCAGCAGCTTGGGCGGGTCGTGGCCCGAGCAGTACTTC
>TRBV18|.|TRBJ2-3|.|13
CASSPSGTDTQYF
TGTGCCAGCTCACCATCCGGCACAGATACGCAGTATTTT
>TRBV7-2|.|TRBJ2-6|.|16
CASSPLTASGANVLTF
TGTGCCAGCAGCCCCTTGACAGCCTCTGGGGCCAACGTCCTGACTTTC
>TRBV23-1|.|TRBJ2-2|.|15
CASEDSRKNTGELFF
TGCGCCAGTGAGGACAGTCGTAAGAACACCGGGGAGCTGTTTTTT
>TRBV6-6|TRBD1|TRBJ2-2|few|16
CASSLRQGPNTGELFF
TGTGCCAGCAGTTTACGACAGGGCCCGAACACCGGGGAGCTGTTTTTT
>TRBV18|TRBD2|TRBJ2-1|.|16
CASSTSGRPLYNEQFF
TGTGCCAGCTCAACAAGCGGGAGGCCACTTTACAATGAGCAGTTCTTC
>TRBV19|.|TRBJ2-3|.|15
CASSIAGGTTDTQYF
TGTGCCAGTAGTATAGCTGGCGGTACCACAGATACGCAGTATTTT
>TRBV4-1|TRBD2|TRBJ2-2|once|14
CASSHGGSSGELFF
TGCGCCAGCAGCCACGGCGGGAGCTCCGGGGAGCTGTTTTTT
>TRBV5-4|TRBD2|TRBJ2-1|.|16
CASSFGSGGYYNEQFF
TGTGCCAGCAGCTTTGGTAGCGGGGGATACTACAATGAGCAGTTCTTC
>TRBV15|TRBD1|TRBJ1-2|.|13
CATSPTGSSGYTF
TGTGCCACCAGCCCGACAGGGAGTTCTGGCTACACCTTC
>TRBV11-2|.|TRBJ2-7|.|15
CASSLDRGQLYEQYF
TGTGCCAGCAGCTTAGATCGGGGTCAACTCTACGAGCAGTACTTC
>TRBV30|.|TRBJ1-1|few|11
CAWSVSREAFF
TGTGCCTGGAGTGTCTCCAGGGAAGCTTTCTTT
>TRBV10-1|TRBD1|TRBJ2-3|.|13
CATSTGNTDTQYF
TGCGCCACCTCGACAGGGAATACAGATACGCAGTATTTT
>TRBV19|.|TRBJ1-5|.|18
CASSISSPVHYSNQPQHF
TGTGCCAGTAGTATAAGTAGCCCCGTCCACTATAGCAATCAGCCCCAGCATTTT
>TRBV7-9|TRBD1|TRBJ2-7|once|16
CSSSLHRGVGGYEQYF
TGTTCCAGCAGCCTCCACAGGGGGGTAGGAGGGTACGAGCAGTACTTC
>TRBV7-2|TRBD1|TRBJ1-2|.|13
CASSFGTGDGYTF
TGTGCCAGCAGCTTCGGGACAGGGGATGGCTACACCTTC
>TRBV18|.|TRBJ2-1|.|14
CASSPGTTYNEQFF
TGTGCCAGCTCACCAGGGACAACTTACAATGAGCAGTTCTTC
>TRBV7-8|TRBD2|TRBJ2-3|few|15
CASSLREGRTDTQYF
TGTGCCAGCAGCCTGCGGGAGGGCCGGACAGATACGCAGTATTTT
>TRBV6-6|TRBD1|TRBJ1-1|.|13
CASSRDRDTEAFF
TGTGCCAGCAGTCGCGACAGGGACACTGAAGCTTTCTTT
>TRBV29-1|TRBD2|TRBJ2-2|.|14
CSAGLAGGSGELFF
TGCAGCGCCGGACTAGCGGGAGGGTCTGGGGAGCTGTTTTTT
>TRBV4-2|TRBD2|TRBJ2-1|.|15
CASSQDRGVDNEQFF
TGTGCCAGCAGCCAAGATCGGGGGGTTGACAATGAGCAGTTCTTC
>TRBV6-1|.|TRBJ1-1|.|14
CASSLWSGNAEAFF
TGTGCCAGCAGTTTATGGTCCGGGAACGCTGAAGCTTTCTTT
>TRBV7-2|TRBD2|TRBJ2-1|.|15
CASSPSTSGIDEQFF
TGTGCCAGCAGTCCCTCGACCAGCGGGATTGATGAGCAGTTCTTC
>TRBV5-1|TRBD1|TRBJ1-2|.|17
CASSSTGGGTLSYGYTF
TGCGCCAGCAGCTCAACAGGGGGAGGAACACTCAGCTATGGCTACACCTTC
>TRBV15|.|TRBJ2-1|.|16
CATSRVPPGPPHEQFF
TGTGCCACCAGCAGAGTCCCACCGGGTCCCCCACATGAGCAGTTCTTC
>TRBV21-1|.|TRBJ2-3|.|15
CASSKARLAGDTQYF
TGTGCCAGCAGCAAAGCGAGACTAGCGGGAGATACGCAGTATTTT
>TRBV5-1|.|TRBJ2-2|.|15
CASSLLGGPNGELFF
TGCGCCAGCAGCTTGTTGGGCGGGCCAAACGGGGAGCTGTTTTTT
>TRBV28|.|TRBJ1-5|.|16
CASRLAGTLSNQPQHF
TGTGCCAGCAGACTCGCCGGGACTTTGAGCAATCAGCCCCAGCATTTT
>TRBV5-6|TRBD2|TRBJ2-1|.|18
CASSLKGLAGRTPNEQFF
TGTGCCAGCAGCTTAAAGGGACTAGCGGGTCGGACCCCTAATGAGCAGTTCTTC